The 21 T cell receptor beta chains listed next were all sequenced from one sample in a study of Graves' ophthalmopathy and Graves' hyperthyroidism. RNA transcripts yielded amplified TCR beta CDR3 regions. An opening RT-PCR round employed HTBI primers and preceded a second-round multiplex PCR. TCRdb ran MiXCR on the multiplex PCR reads and lists one entry per CDR3 protein. The data show more than 150,000 distinct CDR3 sequences, 30% to 45% seen once. The source material was peripheral blood. These receptor sequences come from a woman between 35 and 50 years old with Graves' ophthalmopathy.

This clonotype came up a few times. The chain joins TRBV28 to TRBJ1-1; D is perhaps TRBD1 (6 bases). CDR1 is MDHEN, CDR2 SYDVKM, per germline. CDR3 length: 16 residues. V lost 2 bases and J lost 5, with 18 bases in between. For the CDR3, the DNA is TGTGCCAGCAGTTTAGGGGGGCGCGCGGGCCGAACTGAAGCTTTCTTT. Its translation is CASSLGGRAGRTEAFF. Using reference TRBV28 and TRBJ1-1 for the parts outside the CDR3, the full variable domain is DVKVTQSSRYLVKRTGEKVFLECVQDMDHENMFWYRQDPGLGLRLIYFSYDVKMKEKGDIPEGYSVSREKKERFSLILESASTNQTSMYLCASSLGGRAGRTEAFFGQGTRLTVV.

The chain is built from TRBV19 and TRBJ1-3; unclear D gene. The V gene lost 7 bases and the J gene lost 2 bases, with 12 bases spanning the gap. Germline CDR1 LNHDA, CDR2 SQIVND (reference sequence). CDR3 length: 14 amino acids. CDR3: CASMTRAAGNTIYF. As DNA, the CDR3 is TGTGCCAGTATGACGAGGGCTGCTGGAAACACCATATATTTT. Based on the CDR3 plus reference TRBV19 and TRBJ1-3, the full variable domain is DGGITQSPKYLFRKEGQNVTLSCEQNLNHDAMYWYRQDPGQGLRLIYYSQIVNDFQKGDIAEGYSVSREKKESFPLTVTSAQKNPTAFYLCASMTRAAGNTIYFGEGSWLTVV.

V and J are TRBV7-6 and TRBJ2-7, with 10 nucleotides matching TRBD2. Germline V gene data show CDR1 as SGHVS and CDR2 as FNYEAQ. This CDR3 is 17 amino acids long. Trimming at V came to 1 base and at J to 2 bases, leaving 8 bases not matched to a gene. The CDR3 bases are TGTGCCAGCAGCTTAGGCCTAGCGGGAGCGGCCGCCTACGAGCAGTACTTC. It codes for CASSLGLAGAAAYEQYF.

The table lists this clonotype with many counts. The chain uses TRBV9 and TRBJ2-5, with D hard to call. This CDR3 is built from 13 residues. Germline CDR1 SGDLS, CDR2 YYNGEE. Trimming took off 3 bases at V and 5 bases at J, with 11 bases between the two ends. The CDR3 region is CASSEGLIETQYF. CDR3 DNA sequence: TGTGCCAGCAGCGAGGGATTGATTGAGACCCAGTACTTC.

The sample holds many counts of this clonotype. The CDR3 is CSAPRQGDTEAFF. As DNA, the CDR3 is TGCAGTGCTCCCAGACAGGGAGACACTGAAGCTTTCTTT. The chain links TRBV20-1 to TRBJ1-1; TRBD1 aligns across 7 bases. With 5 bases clipped from V and 3 bases from J, the junction kept 6 bases outside the gene matches. The germline CDR1 and CDR2 sequences are DFQATT and SNEGSKA (reference sequence). CDR3 length: 13 amino acids.

The rearrangement joins TRBV20-1 to TRBJ2-5; 10 bases match TRBD2. The J segment lost 2 bases and the V segment lost 1 base, leaving 4 bases of the junction unmatched. CDR1 DFQATT and CDR2 SNEGSKA come from the germline V gene (reference sequence). This CDR3 spans 15 amino acids. CDR3 bases: TGCAGTGCTAGAGGACTAGCGGGTTCACAAGAGACCCAGTACTTC. This gives the protein CSARGLAGSQETQYF.

The table lists this clonotype with many counts. The chain is built from TRBV20-1 and TRBJ2-2, with 8 bases matching TRBD1. From germline, CDR1 is DFQATT and CDR2 SNEGSKA (reference sequence). The CDR3 is made up of 15 amino acids. Trimming cost V 4 bases and J 6 bases; bases outside gene matches: 10. The CDR3 region is CSAKAWDRLSGELFF. The CDR3 nucleotides are TGCAGTGCTAAGGCGTGGGACAGGTTATCCGGGGAGCTGTTTTTT.

With respect to this clonotype: The junction departs from the called germline gene at one end, perhaps through a read error. The genes are TRBV6-2 or TRBV6-3 and TRBJ2-4; D may be TRBD1 or TRBD2 (6 bases each). This CDR3 contains 10 residues. Germline lookup yields CDR1 MNHEY and CDR2 SVGEGT. CDR3: CASKGGQLNF. In nucleotides, the CDR3 is TGTGCCAGCAAGGGGGGACAATTAAACTTC.

The chain couples TRBV6-1 to TRBJ2-7, with 12 positions matching TRBD2. Germline values: CDR1 MNHNS, CDR2 SASEGT. The CDR3 runs 17 residues. J was trimmed by 4 bases and V by 7 bases; bases with no gene match: 14. The CDR3 DNA sequence: TGTGCCAGCACAGAGGAACTAGCGGGAGGAGGCCGTTACGAGCAGTACTTC. It encodes CASTEELAGGGRYEQYF.

This clonotype has more than one count but fewer than ten. V gene TRBV10-3 combines with J gene TRBJ1-2, with 9 positions matching TRBD1. The V gene's germline CDR1 is ENHRY and CDR2 SYGVKD. The CDR3 loop spans 14 amino acids. V was pared by 9 bases and J by 2 bases, with 7 bases of the junction left unmatched. The CDR3 loop is CAISEQGANYGYTF. The CDR3 region has the DNA TGTGCCATTTCCGAACAGGGGGCAAACTATGGCTACACCTTC.

In its sample, this clonotype was seen a few times. The chain uses TRBV4-3 and TRBJ2-6; D is perhaps TRBD2 (6 bases). Germline CDR1 reads LGHNA; CDR2 reads YSLEER. The CDR3 loop spans 17 amino acids. With 4 bases removed from V and 0 bases from J, the gap between germline ends came to 13 bases. This CDR3 reads CASSRGDSRSGANVLTF. For the CDR3, the DNA is TGCGCCAGCAGCCGTGGGGACTCCCGCTCTGGGGCCAACGTCCTGACTTTC.

This clonotype was found many times. The CDR3 DNA sequence: TGTGCCAGCAGCCGACAGGGGAACTATGGCTACACCTTC. It codes for CASSRQGNYGYTF. The rearrangement links TRBV11-2 to TRBJ1-2; TRBD1 matches at 8 bases. The CDR3 contains 13 residues. Germline assignment: CDR1 SGHAT and CDR2 FQNNGV. V dropped 5 bases and J dropped 2; count of bases not matched to a gene: 1. The entire variable domain, with the rest obtained from reference TRBV11-2 and TRBJ1-2, is as follows: EAGVAQSPRYKIIEKRQSVAFWCNPISGHATLYWYQQILGQGPKLLIQFQNNGVVDDSQLPKDRFSAERLKGVDSTLKIQPAKLEDSAVYLCASSRQGNYGYTFGSGTRLTVV.

In its sample, this clonotype was seen many times. This chain links TRBV28 with TRBJ2-2, with 8 bases fitting TRBD2. The CDR3 runs to 15 residues. With 6 bases clipped from V and 7 bases from J, the junction kept 10 bases outside the gene matches. Per germline, CDR1 MDHEN and CDR2 SYDVKM. CDR3 sequence (DNA): TGTGCCAGCAGCGGGACTAGTCCCATGATCGGGGAGCTGTTTTTT. Translation gives CASSGTSPMIGELFF.

This chain links TRBV6-1 with TRBJ2-2; D is unclear. The CDR3 has 11 amino acids. Trimming took off 10 bases at V and 7 bases at J, with 10 bases between the two ends. Looked up from germline, CDR1 is MNHNS and CDR2 is SASEGT. CDR3 nucleotides: TGTGCCACCGTACATAGCGGGGAGCTGTTTTTT. It translates to CATVHSGELFF.

This clonotype was observed many times. The chain uses TRBV4-1 and TRBJ1-6; TRBD1 might be the D (6 bases). Trimming removed 0 bases from V and 8 bases from J, with 17 bases in between. CDR1 and CDR2 (germline): MGHRA, YSYEKL. The CDR3 sequence is 17 residues long. Written as DNA, the CDR3 is TGCGCCAGCAGCCAAGATACCCGGGGGGCGCCCGATTCACCCCTCCACTTT. Translation gives CASSQDTRGAPDSPLHF.

The J gene is TRBJ2-2, the V gene TRBV29-1; TRBD1 is a possible D gene (8 bases). The germline CDR1 and CDR2 sequences are SQVTM and ANQGSEA. V lost 7 bases and J lost 6, with 18 bases in between. This CDR3 comprises 14 residues. CDR3 amino acids: CSAEQGGTPGELFF. The CDR3 bases are TGCAGCGCCGAACAGGGGGGGACGCCCGGGGAGCTGTTTTTT.

The genes are TRBV28 and TRBJ2-7, with 8 bases aligning to TRBD1. Germline V gives CDR1 MDHEN, CDR2 SYDVKM. The CDR3 loop spans 13 amino acids. The V segment lost 5 bases and the J segment 6 bases; nucleotides outside the gene matches: 6. CDR3 amino acids: CASSDGTGGEQYF. The CDR3 nucleotides read TGTGCCAGCAGTGATGGTACAGGGGGCGAGCAGTACTTC.

This chain joins TRBV6-2 or TRBV6-3 and TRBJ1-6; D uncertain. The germline V gene has CDR1 MNHEY and CDR2 SVGEGT. This CDR3 has 16 amino acids. V dropped 0 bases and J dropped 6 bases, with 12 bases sitting between them. CDR3: CASSYSFGQLNSPLHF. The CDR3 DNA reads TGTGCCAGCAGTTACTCCTTCGGGCAGCTTAATTCACCCCTCCACTTT.

This clonotype was seen repeatedly, ten times or more. This chain joins TRBV7-9 and TRBJ2-7; weak D call: TRBD1 (6 bases). V lost 5 bases and J 6 bases, leaving 14 bases between the germline ends. Germline CDR1 SEHNR, CDR2 FQNEAQ (reference sequence). The CDR3 totals 13 residues. The CDR3 here is CASSPQQGGEQYF. The CDR3 DNA sequence: TGTGCCAGCAGCCCTCAACAGGGCGGCGAGCAGTACTTC.

The chain couples TRBV7-9 to TRBJ2-2; D is undetermined. The V and J ends lost 4 bases and 5 bases respectively, with 11 bases between them. In germline, CDR1 is SEHNR, CDR2 FQNEAQ (reference sequence). This CDR3 spans 14 amino acids. In DNA form, the CDR3 reads TGTGCCAGCAGCTCTTCCTTGGAAACCGGGGAGCTGTTTTTT. Its protein is CASSSSLETGELFF.

This clonotype has ten or more counts. The rearrangement joins TRBV11-1 to TRBJ2-2; D unclear. The germline V gene encodes CDR1 SGHAT and CDR2 FQDESV (reference sequence). The CDR3 has 16 amino acids. V dropped 2 bases and J dropped 5 bases, with 15 bases sitting between them. DNA of the CDR3: TGTGCCAGCAGCTTATGGAAGGGATTAATGACCGGGGAGCTGTTTTTT. It is translated as CASSLWKGLMTGELFF.